This T cell receptor beta chain was recovered during a study of blood T cell repertoires in COVID-19. Sequencing was performed with immunoSEQ multiplex PCR; in TCRdb, only in-frame clones are kept and a portion is missing. The sample lists approximately 350,000 clones; 80% to 90% were seen once. Germline V gene data show CDR1 as MNHEY and CDR2 as SVGEGT. J gave up 2 bases and V 4 bases, and 4 bases lay outside the gene matches. This CDR3 contains 14 residues. This sequence was found in a man aged 25-45 years with active or convalescent COVID-19. Sequenced: peripheral blood. This sequence joins TRBV6-2 or TRBV6-3 and TRBJ2-7; TRBD1 aligns across 8 bases. CDR3 nucleotide sequence: TGTGCCAGCAGTTTTCCGACAGGGGCCTACGAGCAGTACTTC. It yields the protein CASSFPTGAYEQYF.